These T cell receptor beta chains were read from a single sample in a study of T cell repertoires in cytomegalovirus infection. Their target antigens are unknown. TCRdb analysed the reads with MiXCR anew, one entry per CDR3 protein. The profile shows fewer than 950,000 distinct CDR3 sequences, approximately 32% of them singletons. The sample in question was cultured CD8+ T cells from PBMCs, obtained from culture after CMV antigen stimulation. These receptors all come from a human donor in good health (CMV status not recorded). Some clones in this sample may be carry-over from other donors' samples. CDR3s include the opening cysteine and the closing phenylalanine or tryptophan. A D gene is named only where the DNA matches it firmly. Not all rows give a size; the values are once, few, many and, for expanded clones, a class.

abundance	len	j_gene	d_gene	v_gene	CDR3aa	CDR3nt
NA	18	TRBJ2-1	NA	TRBV7-9	CASSLSGSRYISYNEQFF	TGTGCCAGCAGCTTATCAGGGTCCAGGTACATATCCTACAATGAGCAGTTCTTC
few	17	TRBJ2-6	TRBD1	TRBV7-8	CASSFQGAYSGANVLTF	TGTGCCAGCAGCTTCCAGGGGGCGTACTCTGGGGCCAACGTCCTGACTTTC
many	14	TRBJ2-4	NA	TRBV28	CASSLGVTKNIQYF	TGTGCCAGCAGTTTAGGGGTGACCAAAAACATTCAGTACTTC
few	13	TRBJ1-1	NA	TRBV12-3/TRBV12-4	CADKLLVNTEAFF	TGTGCCGATAAGTTATTGGTGAACACTGAAGCTTTCTTT
few	16	TRBJ2-7	NA	TRBV6-1	CASSEAVGGVSYEQYF	TGTGCCAGCAGTGAAGCCGTCGGCGGAGTTTCCTACGAGCAGTACTTC
NA	13	TRBJ2-2	NA	TRBV6-5	CASHSGRDGELFF	TGTGCCAGCCATTCCGGCAGGGACGGGGAGCTGTTTTTT
few	19	TRBJ1-1	TRBD1	TRBV3-1	CASSQSWTGAFPGDTEAFF	TGTGCCAGCAGCCAAAGCTGGACAGGGGCTTTTCCGGGGGACACTGAAGCTTTCTTT
few	16	TRBJ2-1	TRBD2	TRBV11-2	CASSLEFSGGASEQFF	TGTGCCAGCAGCTTAGAATTTAGCGGGGGGGCCTCTGAGCAGTTCTTC
NA	14	TRBJ1-2	TRBD1	TRBV6-2/TRBV6-3	CASSYADRGYGYTF	TGTGCCAGCAGTTACGCGGACAGGGGCTATGGCTACACCTTC
few	17	TRBJ1-5	NA	TRBV7-9	CASSQSGRLNSNQPQHF	TGTGCCAGCAGCCAATCCGGTCGTCTAAATAGCAATCAGCCCCAGCATTTT
NA	15	TRBJ1-1	NA	TRBV19	CASSTPEAGNTEAFF	TGTGCCAGTAGTACCCCGGAGGCAGGGAACACTGAAGCTTTCTTT
many	10	TRBJ1-1	NA	TRBV12-3/TRBV12-4	CASGETEAFF	TGTGCCAGCGGAGAGACTGAAGCTTTCTTT
NA	14	TRBJ1-2	NA	TRBV6-5	CASSRTAREGGYTF	TGTGCCAGCAGTAGGACAGCTCGTGAAGGGGGCTACACCTTC
NA	16	TRBJ1-5	TRBD1	TRBV19	CASSSGDRGQNQPQHF	TGTGCCAGTAGTTCCGGGGACAGGGGGCAAAATCAGCCCCAGCATTTT
NA	15	TRBJ2-1	NA	TRBV7-9	CASTYDDGRTFEQFF	TGTGCTTCTACCTATGATGACGGGCGTACGTTTGAGCAGTTCTTC
NA	14	TRBJ2-1	NA	TRBV12-3/TRBV12-4	CASSLREAYNEQFF	TGTGCCAGCAGTTTAAGGGAGGCATACAATGAGCAGTTCTTC
NA	12	TRBJ2-7	NA	TRBV27	CASSLQGLEQYF	TGTGCCAGCAGTCTACAGGGTCTCGAGCAGTACTTC
NA	11	TRBJ1-2	NA	TRBV2	CASSEIRGYTF	TGTGCCAGCAGCGAAATAAGGGGCTACACCTTC
NA	16	TRBJ1-5	NA	TRBV6-5	CASSPMGFSRNQPQHF	TGTGCCAGCAGTCCCATGGGGTTTAGTCGCAATCAGCCCCAGCATTTT
few	17	TRBJ1-2	TRBD1	TRBV5-1	CASSGGDRGHDVYGYTF	TGCGCCAGCAGCGGCGGGGACAGGGGGCATGATGTCTATGGCTACACCTTC
once	14	TRBJ2-5	TRBD1	TRBV2	CASSPTGRLETQYF	TGTGCCAGCAGCCCGACAGGGCGATTGGAGACCCAGTACTTC
NA	13	TRBJ2-5	NA	TRBV19	CASSIAPQETQYF	TGTGCCAGTAGTATAGCTCCTCAAGAGACCCAGTACTTC
NA	16	TRBJ2-2	NA	TRBV11-2	CASSLGDSGGTGELFF	TGTGCCAGCAGCTTAGGAGATAGCGGAGGTACCGGGGAGCTGTTTTTT
NA	14	TRBJ2-7	NA	TRBV5-1	CASSLVGGVHEQYF	TGCGCCAGCAGCTTGGTCGGCGGGGTGCACGAGCAGTACTTC
few	16	TRBJ1-4	NA	TRBV27	CASSLSLYVANEKLFF	TGTGCCAGCAGTTTATCCCTCTACGTGGCTAATGAAAAACTGTTTTTT
NA	17	TRBJ2-6	NA	TRBV7-3	CASSLLPPPGGVNVLTF	TGTGCCAGCAGCTTACTACCTCCTCCGGGGGGCGTAAACGTCCTGACTTTC
NA	13	TRBJ2-3	NA	TRBV6-1	CASSSTPTDTQYF	TGTGCCAGCAGTTCGACCCCCACAGATACGCAGTATTTT